Listed below are T cell receptor beta chains from one sample, sequenced in a study of T cell responses to AZD1222 COVID-19 vaccine. The method was immunoSEQ multiplex PCR; TCRdb's version includes in-frame clones alone and lacks a portion of them. The table includes 68,000 or so clones, about three quarters detected once. Source: peripheral blood, taken on day 0 of AZD1222 vaccination. All receptors derive from an adult in good health. Both conserved end residues are part of each CDR3. A D gene is named only where the DNA matches it firmly. A clone size is listed for some rows: how often the clone was seen (once, few, many), or a class if it is expanded.

j_call clone_size d_call v_call cdr3_nt cdr3_aa
TRBJ1-6 - - TRBV18 TGTGCCAGCTCAGAGGGTGCCCATAATTCACCCCTCCACTTT CASSEGAHNSPLHF
TRBJ2-3 - TRBD2 TRBV27 TGTGCCAGCAGTCCAGTAGGTTTTCGGACTAGGGCACTCGGGGATACGCAGTATTTT CASSPVGFRTRALGDTQYF
TRBJ2-7 few - TRBV10-1 TGCGCCAGCAGTAGCAGGGGAGCCGACGAGCAGTACTTC CASSSRGADEQYF
TRBJ1-5 once - TRBV6-5 TGTGCCAGCAGTAGCTCGGGTTACGGCAATCAGCCCCAGCATTTT CASSSSGYGNQPQHF
TRBJ1-4 - - TRBV4-2 TGTGCCAGCAGCCAAGAGCCTAAGGCTAATGAAAAACTGTTTTTT CASSQEPKANEKLFF
TRBJ2-7 - TRBD2 TRBV2 TGTGCCAGCATCGGCCCTCCTAGCGGGGGGGCCCAGGAGCAGTACTTC CASIGPPSGGAQEQYF
TRBJ1-3 - TRBD1 TRBV7-8 TGTGCCAGCAGCTTAGGCAGGGGGTTAGCTGGAAACACCATATATTTT CASSLGRGLAGNTIYF
TRBJ2-3 once - TRBV18 TGTGCCAGCTCACCGGGGCGGGGAGATACGCAGTATTTT CASSPGRGDTQYF
TRBJ1-1 few - TRBV7-9 TGTGCCAGCAGCTTAGGCGGGACGGCAAGGGTTGAAGCTTTCTTT CASSLGGTARVEAFF
TRBJ1-2 medium-sized - TRBV21-1 TGTGCCAGCAGCAAAGGCGGTGGTTTCTCTGGGGGCTACACCTTC CASSKGGGFSGGYTF
TRBJ1-4 - - TRBV7-9 TGTGCCAGCAGCTCAACGAGACAGGAGCATAATGAAAAACTGTTTTTT CASSSTRQEHNEKLFF
TRBJ2-3 - TRBD2 TRBV7-9 TGTGCCAGCAGTTCTTTAATCTTCCTAGCGGGGGGCGCAGATACGCAGTATTTT CASSSLIFLAGGADTQYF
TRBJ1-2 - - TRBV19 TGTGCCAGTAGTATAGGACAGCGTAACTATGGCTACACCTTC CASSIGQRNYGYTF
TRBJ2-1 - - TRBV12-5 TGTGCTAGTGGCCTAATCAGGTACAATGAGCAGTTCTTC CASGLIRYNEQFF
TRBJ2-3 - - TRBV20-1 TGCAGTGCTAGTTTCCGCGGAAGGGGTACAGATACGCAGTATTTT CSASFRGRGTDTQYF
TRBJ2-7 - TRBD1 TRBV5-6 TGTGCCAGCAGCTTGGCGACAGGGCCCTACGAGCAGTACTTC CASSLATGPYEQYF
TRBJ2-5 - TRBD2 TRBV5-4 TGTGCCAGCAACCCCGGGGGGGAGGGAGAGACCCAGTACTTC CASNPGGEGETQYF
TRBJ1-5 once - TRBV30 TGTGCCTGGAGTGCAACAACCCGGACCGGTCAGCCCCAGCATTTT CAWSATTRTGQPQHF
TRBJ1-4 - TRBD1 TRBV6-5 TGTGCCAGCAGTTACGACAGGGTAAATGAAAAACTGTTTTTT CASSYDRVNEKLFF
TRBJ2-5 - - TRBV6-5 TGTGCCAGCAGTACACAGGGCCCCTTAAGGGAGACCCAGTACTTC CASSTQGPLRETQYF
TRBJ2-2 few TRBD1 TRBV18 TGTGCCAGCTCACCAAGGCAGGGGGACACCGGGGAGCTGTTTTTT CASSPRQGDTGELFF
TRBJ1-1 - - TRBV11-2 TGTGCCAGCAGCTTAGATGGGGCAGGGGAAGCTTTCTTT CASSLDGAGEAFF